This TCR beta chain was recovered during a study of blood T cell repertoires in COVID-19. Some clones are missing from TCRdb's copy, which holds only in-frame ones; the method was immunoSEQ multiplex PCR. The sample has around 330,000 clones, 85% seen once. Germline V gene lookup returns CDR1 LGHNA and CDR2 YSLEER. This CDR3 is built from 15 residues. The V and J ends lost 0 bases and 3 bases respectively, with 6 bases between them. This clone has more than one count but fewer than ten. The genes are TRBV4-3 and TRBJ1-6; D is unclear. Sequencing input: PBMCs or T cells enriched from blood (not recorded which). The receptor was isolated from a woman aged 25 to 39 who had been exposed to COVID-19. CDR3: CASSQEQDYNSPLHF. CDR3 bases: TGCGCCAGCAGCCAAGAGCAGGACTATAATTCACCCCTCCACTTT.